Each of the 10 T cell receptor beta chains below was sequenced from the same sample in a study of T cell responses to AZD1222 COVID-19 vaccine. Method: immunoSEQ multiplex PCR; TCRdb's copy keeps in-frame clones and lacks some. The table records 150,000 or so clones, roughly 92% of them present only once. Specimen: peripheral blood, collected on day 0 of AZD1222 vaccination. Receptor source: an adult in good health.

J is TRBJ1-1 and V is TRBV20-1, with D tentatively TRBD1 (5 bases). V was shortened by 6 bases and J by 10 bases, with 15 bases between the two germline ends. Germline values: CDR1 DFQATT, CDR2 SNEGSKA (reference sequence). CDR3 length: 11 residues. CDR3 sequence (DNA): TGCAGTGCCGCTTCCCCAGGGCCAGCTTTCTTT. Translating it yields CSAASPGPAFF.

The chain carries TRBV5-6 and TRBJ1-3; D might be TRBD1 (5 bases). CDR1 and CDR2 (germline): SGHDT, YYEEEE. V dropped 0 bases and J dropped 5 bases, with 12 bases sitting between them. The CDR3 length is 15 residues. The CDR3: CASSLDGGNRNTIYF. As DNA, the CDR3 is TGTGCCAGCAGCTTGGACGGGGGGAACCGAAACACCATATATTTT.

The chain joins TRBV27 to TRBJ2-3; 8 bases match TRBD2. This CDR3 contains 14 residues. J was trimmed by 11 bases and V by 3 bases; bases with no gene match: 10. Germline-derived CDR1 and CDR2 are MNHEY and SMNVEV (reference sequence). In nucleotides, the CDR3 is TGTGCCAGCAGTTTGCCCCGGTCGGGAGGGAGGCAGTATTTT. Amino acid sequence: CASSLPRSGGRQYF.

This clone was observed a few times. This chain links TRBV5-8 with TRBJ1-2; no definite D call. With 0 bases removed from V and 4 bases from J, the gap between germline ends came to 19 bases. CDR1 and CDR2 from the germline V gene are SGHTS and YDEGEE. This CDR3 has 17 residues. CDR3 protein: CASSLGATPESIYGYTF. CDR3 in DNA: TGTGCCAGCAGCTTGGGTGCGACCCCCGAGTCAATCTATGGCTACACCTTC.

The J gene is TRBJ2-4, the V gene TRBV7-2; the match to TRBD2 covers 7 bases. This CDR3 spans 14 amino acids. Germline CDR1 is SGHTA and CDR2 is FQGNSA. The J segment lost 7 bases and the V segment lost 5 bases, leaving 8 bases of the junction unmatched. The CDR3 bases are TGTGCCAGCAGCCTGGACGGGGGGACTAACATTCAGTACTTC. Amino acid sequence: CASSLDGGTNIQYF.

The chain combines TRBV25-1 with TRBJ1-5, with 7 bases lining up with TRBD1. The germline V gene has CDR1 MGHDK and CDR2 SYGVNS. This CDR3 is built from 14 residues. Losses at the gene ends were 3 bases for V and 6 bases for J; bases not matched to a gene: 5. Here the CDR3 DNA reads TGTGCCAGCAGTGAGACAGGGTGGAGTCAGCCCCAGCATTTT. This encodes CASSETGWSQPQHF.

This chain connects TRBV11-3 to TRBJ2-7; maybe TRBD1 (6 bases). Trimming removed 5 bases at V and 5 bases at J, with 19 bases between. There are 15 residues in the CDR3. CDR1 and CDR2 from the germline V gene are SGHNT and YENEEA. DNA for the CDR3: TGTGCCAGCAGCCAAACTGGCAGGGGCCTCGACGAGCAGTACTTC. It codes for CASSQTGRGLDEQYF.

V is TRBV5-1 and J is TRBJ2-3, with 7 positions matching TRBD2. CDR3 size: 16 residues. V shed 7 bases, J shed 6 bases, and the junction held 17 bases outside the gene matches. Germline V lookup: CDR1 SGHRS, CDR2 YFSETQ. CDR3 loop: CASRSTTSWGSDTQYF. The CDR3 bases are TGCGCCAGCCGATCGACGACTAGCTGGGGAAGTGATACGCAGTATTTT. Full variable domain (rest looked up from reference TRBV5-1 and TRBJ2-3): KAGVTQTPRYLIKTRGQQVTLSCSPISGHRSVSWYQQTPGQGLQFLFEYFSETQRNKGNFPGRFSGRQFSNSRSEMNVSTLELGDSALYLCASRSTTSWGSDTQYFGPGTRLTVL.

The chain has TRBV7-9 and TRBJ2-1; D remains ambiguous. This CDR3 has 16 residues. The V end lost 5 bases, the J end lost 0 bases, and 14 bases lay between the germline ends. Germline lookup yields CDR1 SEHNR and CDR2 FQNEAQ (reference sequence). The CDR3 nucleotides are TGTGCCAGCAGCCCAAATCGCGGTAGCTCCTACAATGAGCAGTTCTTC. Protein sequence: CASSPNRGSSYNEQFF.

V and J are TRBV6-5 and TRBJ2-1; TRBD2 matches 9 bases. Per germline, CDR1 MNHEY and CDR2 SVGAGI. The CDR3 extends over 14 amino acids. Trimming took 10 bases from V and 5 from J; bases not matched to a gene: 9. The CDR3 DNA sequence: TGTGCCACAGCGGGGGGCCTCCAAAACAATGAGCAGTTCTTC. Translated: CATAGGLQNNEQFF.